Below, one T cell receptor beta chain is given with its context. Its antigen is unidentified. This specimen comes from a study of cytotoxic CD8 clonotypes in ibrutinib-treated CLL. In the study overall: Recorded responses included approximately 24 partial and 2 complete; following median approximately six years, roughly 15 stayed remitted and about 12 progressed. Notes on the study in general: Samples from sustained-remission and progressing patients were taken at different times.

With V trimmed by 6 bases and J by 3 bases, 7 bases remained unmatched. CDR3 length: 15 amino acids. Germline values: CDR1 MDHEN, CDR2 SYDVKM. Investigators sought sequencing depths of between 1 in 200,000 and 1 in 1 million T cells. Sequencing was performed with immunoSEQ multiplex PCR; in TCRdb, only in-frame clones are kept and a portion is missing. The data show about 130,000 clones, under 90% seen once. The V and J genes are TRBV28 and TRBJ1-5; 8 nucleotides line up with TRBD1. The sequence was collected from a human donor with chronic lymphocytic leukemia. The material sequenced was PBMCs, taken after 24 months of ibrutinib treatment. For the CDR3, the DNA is TGTGCCAGCAGGAACAGGGGGATCTTCAATCAGCCCCAGCATTTT. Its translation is CASRNRGIFNQPQHF.